These 24 T cell receptor beta chains came from one sample sequenced in a study of blood T cell repertoires in COVID-19. This table comes from immunoSEQ multiplex PCR, and its TCRdb copy is limited to in-frame clones, with some not included. The table records around 190,000 clones, 65% to 80% of them present only once. The sequencing sample was made of peripheral blood. The receptors come from a woman between 50 and 59 years old with acute or convalescent COVID-19.

The chain couples TRBV5-1 to TRBJ1-4, with 9 bases identical to TRBD1. The CDR3 covers 14 residues. Germline assignment: CDR1 SGHRS and CDR2 YFSETQ. Trimming took 5 bases from V and 8 from J; bases not matched to a gene: 7. CDR3 sequence: CASRPDRGREKLFF. The CDR3 nucleotides are TGCGCCAGCAGACCCGACAGGGGGAGGGAAAAACTGTTTTTT.

The CDR3 bases are TGTGCCAGCAGCATCTTCCGGACAGGAAACTACGAGCAGTACTTC. Translation: CASSIFRTGNYEQYF. This chain links TRBV25-1 with TRBJ2-7; 7 bases match TRBD1. The germline gives CDR1 MGHDK, CDR2 SYGVNS. V lost 6 bases to trimming and J lost 3 bases; unmatched junction nucleotides: 11. The CDR3 is 15 residues long.

The chain carries TRBV28 and TRBJ2-3; D remains unclear. The CDR3 consists of 11 residues. Trimming stripped 6 bases from V and 4 bases from J, with 5 bases between. Per the germline V gene, CDR1 is MDHEN and CDR2 is SYDVKM. Here the CDR3 reads CASSSSDTQYF. CDR3 DNA: TGTGCCAGCAGCAGTTCAGATACGCAGTATTTT. Full variable domain (outside the CDR3, taken from reference TRBV28 and TRBJ2-3): DVKVTQSSRYLVKRTGEKVFLECVQDMDHENMFWYRQDPGLGLRLIYFSYDVKMKEKGDIPEGYSVSREKKERFSLILESASTNQTSMYLCASSSSDTQYFGPGTRLTVL.

This clone was seen at least ten times. CDR3 residues: CASGRETQYF. The CDR3 coding sequence is TGTGCCAGCGGCAGAGAGACCCAGTACTTC. The chain recombines TRBV6-5 with TRBJ2-5; unclear D gene. The V gene's germline CDR1 is MNHEY and CDR2 SVGAGI. The CDR3 length is 10 residues. V lost 8 bases to trimming and J lost 4 bases, with 5 bases between them.

The chain combines TRBV5-6 with TRBJ1-4; possibly TRBD1 for D (6 bases). The CDR3 is 15 amino acids. With 2 bases removed from V and 5 bases from J, the gap between germline ends came to 13 bases. Germline-derived CDR1 and CDR2 are SGHDT and YYEEEE. This CDR3 is CASSFRRTANEKLFF. CDR3 DNA: TGTGCCAGCAGCTTCAGGCGGACAGCAAATGAAAAACTGTTTTTT.

The gene calls are TRBV20-1 and TRBJ1-6, with 7 bases fitting TRBD1. The CDR3 is made up of 15 amino acids. Germline V gene data show CDR1 as DFQATT and CDR2 as SNEGSKA (reference sequence). The junction had 5 bases not matched to a gene; V was cut back by 3 bases and J by 3 bases. CDR3 nucleotides: TGCAGTGCTAGTAAGGGGGCCGTCTATAATTCACCCCTCCACTTT. Residues: CSASKGAVYNSPLHF.

V is TRBV10-3 and J is TRBJ1-3; D is perhaps TRBD1 (6 bases). This CDR3 has 15 residues. V lost 6 bases to trimming and J lost 2 bases, with 14 bases between them. CDR1 and CDR2 from the germline V gene are ENHRY and SYGVKD. Written as DNA, the CDR3 is TGTGCCATCAGGTTCGCAGGGGTGGCTGGAAACACCATATATTTT. This translates into CAIRFAGVAGNTIYF.

J is TRBJ2-5 and V is TRBV5-5; 14 bases fit TRBD2. Germline V gene sequence: CDR1 SGHKS, CDR2 YYEKEE (reference sequence). The ends lost 3 bases at V and 4 bases at J; junction bases unmatched: 2. The CDR3 is 15 amino acids. This chain's CDR3 is CASSSGLAGAETQYF. Written as DNA, the CDR3 is TGTGCCAGCAGCTCGGGACTAGCGGGAGCAGAGACCCAGTACTTC.

The DNA of the CDR3 is TGTGCCACCAGTGACCCTAGCGGGGGTGTCTACAATGAGCAGTTCTTC. Protein sequence: CATSDPSGGVYNEQFF. The V gene is TRBV24-1, the J gene TRBJ2-1; TRBD2 agrees at 10 bases. With V trimmed by 4 bases and J by 3 bases, 5 bases remained unmatched. The CDR3 loop spans 16 amino acids. Germline V gene lookup returns CDR1 KGHDR and CDR2 SFDVKD.

The chain employs TRBV3-1 (or the pseudogene TRBV3-2) and TRBJ2-5; 9 bases are shared with TRBD1. Losses at the gene ends were 3 bases for V and 5 bases for J; bases not matched to a gene: 7. The CDR3 is 15 amino acids. Germline values: CDR1 LGHDT, CDR2 YNNKEL (reference sequence). CDR3 loop: CASSHLQGAGETQYF. CDR3 DNA sequence: TGTGCCAGCAGCCACCTACAGGGGGCGGGGGAGACCCAGTACTTC.

The chain is built from TRBV2 and TRBJ1-6, with TRBD1 matching over 8 bases. J gave up 10 bases and V 8 bases, and 7 bases lay outside the gene matches. The CDR3 is 13 amino acids. Germline CDR1 reads SNHLY; CDR2 reads FYNNEI. The CDR3 protein is CASPDREGSPLHF. CDR3 sequence (DNA): TGTGCCAGCCCGGACAGGGAAGGGTCACCCCTCCACTTT.

The genes are TRBV2 and TRBJ2-1; D is ambiguous. This CDR3 has 14 residues. The V gene's germline CDR1 is SNHLY and CDR2 FYNNEI. Trimming pared 6 bases from V and 4 bases from J, leaving 13 bases between. The CDR3 nucleotides are TGTGCCAGCAGCCCCTCCACATCTTACAATGAGCAGTTCTTC. It translates to CASSPSTSYNEQFF.

The J gene is TRBJ2-7, the V gene TRBV19, with D possibly matching TRBD2 (5 bases). CDR1 is LNHDA and CDR2 is SQIVND in the germline V gene (reference sequence). The CDR3 length is 16 residues. Trimming pared 6 bases from V and 5 bases from J, leaving 23 bases between. This chain's CDR3 is CASRIPLALRRDEQYF. The CDR3 DNA is TGTGCCAGTAGGATACCTTTAGCGCTTAGAAGGGACGAGCAGTACTTC.

This clone was seen many times. The DNA for the CDR3 is TGTGCCAGCACGCGCGAGACAGGGGCATTCGACGAGCAGTACTTC. It translates to CASTRETGAFDEQYF. The genes are TRBV2 and TRBJ2-7; TRBD1 aligns across 8 bases. Trimming removed 7 bases from V and 5 bases from J; junction bases left unmatched: 13. CDR1 is SNHLY and CDR2 is FYNNEI in the germline V gene. The CDR3 totals 15 residues. The complete variable domain, with remaining parts taken from reference TRBV2 and TRBJ2-7, reads EPEVTQTPSHQVTQMGQEVILRCVPISNHLYFYWYRQILGQKVEFLVSFYNNEISEKSEIFDDQFSVERPDGSNFTLKIRSTKLEDSAMYFCASTRETGAFDEQYFGPGTRLTVT.

The rearrangement joins TRBV19 to TRBJ2-7, with 8 bases matching TRBD2. V shed 6 bases, J shed 0 bases, and the junction held 7 bases outside the gene matches. The CDR3 runs 15 residues. Germline assignment: CDR1 LNHDA and CDR2 SQIVND (reference sequence). The CDR3 region has the DNA TGTGCCAGTAGGGATAGCGGGGCTAGCTCCTACGAGCAGTACTTC. It translates to CASRDSGASSYEQYF.

The chain links TRBV11-2 to TRBJ2-2; TRBD2 might be the D (5 bases). Germline values: CDR1 SGHAT, CDR2 FQNNGV. The ends were cut back, 7 bases at V and 5 bases at J, with 20 bases in the middle. This CDR3 comprises 16 residues. The CDR3 DNA reads as TGTGCCAGCACCGCAGACGGACGAGGGTTTACCGGGGAGCTGTTTTTT. Its translation is CASTADGRGFTGELFF.

V is TRBV19 and J is TRBJ2-1, with 12 bases aligning to TRBD1. J was trimmed by 10 bases and V by 7 bases; bases with no gene match: 5. This CDR3 spans 13 amino acids. Germline CDR1 LNHDA, CDR2 SQIVND (reference sequence). CDR3 DNA sequence: TGTGCCAGTATGGGGACAGGGGGCGCGGAGCAGTTCTTC. This gives the protein CASMGTGGAEQFF.

CDR3 DNA sequence: TGTGCCACCAGTGTCACCGGGACAGGGTTGACCAATGAGCAGTTCTTC. It encodes CATSVTGTGLTNEQFF. This chain joins TRBV24-1 and TRBJ2-1; 9 bases align to TRBD1. J lost 6 bases, V lost 5 bases, and 10 bases had no gene match. The CDR3 loop spans 16 amino acids. Germline V gene sequence: CDR1 KGHDR, CDR2 SFDVKD.

This clone has only a few counts. The rearrangement uses TRBV19 and TRBJ2-3; D is undetermined. V was clipped by 3 bases and J by 9 bases, with 10 bases between them. Germline V lookup: CDR1 LNHDA, CDR2 SQIVND (reference sequence). This CDR3 has 12 residues. CDR3 sequence: CASSIIGETQYF. The CDR3 nucleotides read TGTGCCAGTAGTATTATTGGAGAAACGCAGTATTTT.

The rearrangement joins TRBV15 to TRBJ2-3, with D possibly TRBD2 on 6 matching bases. Looked up from germline, CDR1 is LNHNV and CDR2 is YYDKDF (reference sequence). This CDR3 has 13 residues. Between the trimmed V and J ends, which lost 6 bases and 2 bases, there was a span of 9 bases. Written as DNA, the CDR3 is TGTGCCACCAGGGAGGGCCACACAGATACGCAGTATTTT. Translated, it gives CATREGHTDTQYF.

The V call is TRBV2, the J call TRBJ2-1, with 9 nucleotides matching TRBD2. The trim removed 6 bases at V and 0 bases at J, leaving 3 bases unmatched. This CDR3 region has 15 residues. CDR1 is SNHLY, CDR2 FYNNEI, per germline. CDR3 nucleotide sequence: TGTGCCAGCAGGACTAGCGGAGCCTCCTACAATGAGCAGTTCTTC. Residues: CASRTSGASYNEQFF.

The chain uses TRBV5-6 and TRBJ2-5; maybe TRBD2 (5 bases). Germline CDR1 SGHDT, CDR2 YYEEEE. Trimming stripped 3 bases from V and 1 base from J, with 13 bases between. The CDR3 is 15 amino acids. The CDR3 here is CASSSGVQFQETQYF. In DNA form, the CDR3 reads TGTGCCAGCAGCTCCGGGGTCCAGTTCCAAGAGACCCAGTACTTC.

The chain has TRBV19 and TRBJ1-5; 12 positions agree with TRBD1. The CDR3 is made up of 13 amino acids. Germline CDR1 and CDR2: LNHDA and SQIVND (reference sequence). V lost 11 bases to trimming and J lost 6 bases; unmatched junction nucleotides: 5. The CDR3 here is CAVGTGGRQPQHF. In nucleotides, the CDR3 is TGTGCCGTCGGGACAGGGGGCCGTCAGCCCCAGCATTTT.

The chain has TRBV5-6 and TRBJ1-1, with D possibly being TRBD1 (5 bases). CDR1 is SGHDT, CDR2 YYEEEE, per germline. The CDR3 has 12 residues. V was trimmed by 4 bases and J by 8 bases, leaving 12 bases between them. The CDR3 DNA is TGTGCCAGCAGCGACCAGGGTTCGGAAGCTTTCTTT. The encoded protein is CASSDQGSEAFF.